This entry lists 18 T cell receptor beta chains sequenced from one sample in a study of cytomegalovirus exposure and HLA in healthy donors. The study ran its PCR with 60 Vbeta and 13 Jbeta primers. Method: immunoSEQ multiplex PCR; TCRdb's copy keeps in-frame clones and lacks some. The sample includes 170,000 or so clones, under 85% of them seen just once. The specimen sequenced was PBMCs. These receptors originate from a male donor in good health and CMV-seronegative.

V is TRBV6-6 and J is TRBJ1-5, with 7 nucleotides matching TRBD1. Trimming cost V 7 bases and J 2 bases; bases outside gene matches: 5. Per germline, CDR1 MNHNY and CDR2 SVGAGI (reference sequence). The CDR3 is 14 amino acids. DNA of the CDR3: TGTGCCAGCACTACAGGGGATGGCAATCAGCCCCAGCATTTT. Protein: CASTTGDGNQPQHF.

V usage is TRBV6-6 and J usage is TRBJ1-2; D is uncertain. Germline values: CDR1 MNHNY, CDR2 SVGAGI (reference sequence). This CDR3 is 12 amino acids long. V dropped 8 bases and J dropped 4 bases, with 11 bases sitting between them. The CDR3 loop reads CASRRSLYGYTF. CDR3 DNA: TGTGCCAGCCGGCGGAGCCTCTATGGCTACACCTTC.

The rearrangement joins TRBV29-1 to TRBJ2-1; 11 bases are a match to TRBD2. Unmatched junction bases numbered 11, after V lost 5 bases and J lost 5 bases. The CDR3 runs 16 residues. Germline CDR1 reads SQVTM; CDR2 reads ANQGSEA. As DNA, the CDR3 is TGCAGCGTTACGAGGCCGACTAGCGGGATCCACAATGAGCAGTTCTTC. Translating gives CSVTRPTSGIHNEQFF.

Notes on this clone: Other DNA sequences in this sample translate to the same CDR3. The chain links TRBV30 to TRBJ2-3, with TRBD2 matching over 8 bases. J gave up 4 bases and V 1 base, and 1 base lay outside the gene matches. Germline-derived CDR1 and CDR2 are GTSNPN and SVGIG (reference sequence). The CDR3 extends over 13 amino acids. The CDR3 coding sequence is TGTGCCTGGAGTGCGGGGGGGCCAGATACGCAGTATTTT. The encoded protein is CAWSAGGPDTQYF.

Regarding this clone: Within the sample, other DNA sequences also encode this same CDR3. The chain links TRBV5-6 to TRBJ1-1, with 8 bases fitting TRBD1. This CDR3 region has 16 residues. Germline CDR1 SGHDT, CDR2 YYEEEE. Losses at the gene ends were 5 bases for V and 5 bases for J; bases not matched to a gene: 14. Written as DNA, the CDR3 is TGTGCCAGCAGTCTACAGGGGGTCCTCAGTGGTACTGAAGCTTTCTTT. Translation gives CASSLQGVLSGTEAFF.

This clone was detected only a few times. The chain couples TRBV2 to TRBJ2-1; TRBD1 is a possible D gene (6 bases). Germline assignment: CDR1 SNHLY and CDR2 FYNNEI. The V end lost 6 bases, the J end lost 7 bases, and 16 bases lay between the germline ends. The CDR3 is 14 residues long. The CDR3 DNA is TGTGCCAGCAGCATACAGGGATATGATAATGAGCAGTTCTTC. Its translation is CASSIQGYDNEQFF.

The V call is TRBV30, the J call TRBJ2-7; 8 bases line up with TRBD2. From germline, CDR1 is GTSNPN and CDR2 SVGIG (reference sequence). With V trimmed by 5 bases and J by 7 bases, 13 bases remained unmatched. This CDR3 spans 14 amino acids. The DNA of the CDR3 is TGTGCCTGGTCGGGGGGGAAAGTGGCACGGGAGCAGTACTTC. Translating it yields CAWSGGKVAREQYF.

This clone was seen only once. The CDR3 DNA reads as TGTGCCAGCAGTTACTCCGCACAGAGCTCCTACGAGCAGTACTTC. Its translation: CASSYSAQSSYEQYF. The chain recombines TRBV6-5 with TRBJ2-5; D call uncertain. The assigned J gene may be wrong: the sequence end matches TRBJ2-7 better. The length of the CDR3 is 15 residues. Per germline, CDR1 MNHEY and CDR2 SVGAGI.

J is TRBJ1-2 and V is TRBV2; 9 bases map to TRBD1. Germline V gene lookup returns CDR1 SNHLY and CDR2 FYNNEI. This CDR3 is built from 15 residues. V lost 7 bases and J lost 6; bases outside the gene matches: 12. The CDR3 DNA reads as TGTGCCAGCACCCTACAGGGGGCATCGATCCATGGCTACACCTTC. Protein: CASTLQGASIHGYTF.

The V call is TRBV7-3, the J call TRBJ1-3, with D maybe TRBD1 (5 bases). This CDR3 spans 16 amino acids. Germline loops: CDR1 SGHTA, CDR2 FQGTGA. The V gene lost 5 bases and the J gene lost 1 base, with 15 bases spanning the gap. The chain's CDR3 is CASSPSRVSSGNTIYF. The DNA of the CDR3 is TGTGCCAGCAGCCCGAGCAGGGTATCATCTGGAAACACCATATATTTT.

For this clone: The junction shows a germline mismatch at one end, possibly a read error. J is TRBJ2-2 and V is TRBV7-9; D possibly corresponds to TRBD1 (6 bases). The CDR3 totals 15 residues. Germline values: CDR1 SEHNR, CDR2 FQNEAQ (reference sequence). The CDR3 spells CSSSSWGRGGGELFF. The CDR3 DNA is TGTTCCAGCAGCTCCTGGGGCAGGGGTGGCGGGGAGCTGTTTTTT.

The chain joins TRBV19 to TRBJ2-1, with D possibly TRBD2 on 6 matching bases. V dropped 3 bases and J dropped 4 bases, with 13 bases sitting between them. CDR1 LNHDA and CDR2 SQIVND come from the germline V gene (reference sequence). The CDR3 sequence is 15 residues long. This chain's CDR3 is CASSIWASGYNEQFF. Written as DNA, the CDR3 is TGTGCCAGTAGTATTTGGGCCAGCGGGTACAATGAGCAGTTCTTC.

V gene TRBV30 combines with J gene TRBJ1-2; TRBD1 matches 8 bases. The V and J ends lost 4 bases and 8 bases, in that order; junction bases with no gene match: 6. Germline CDR1 reads GTSNPN; CDR2 reads SVGIG (reference sequence). The CDR3 has 12 amino acids. CDR3 sequence (DNA): TGTGCCTGGACCCAGGGGGCGCACGGCTACACCTTC. Translating it yields CAWTQGAHGYTF.

This clone was observed a few times. The V call is TRBV7-9, the J call TRBJ1-2; 8 nucleotides align to TRBD1. The CDR3 has 14 residues. The V and J ends lost 5 bases and 6 bases, in that order; junction bases with no gene match: 8. The germline V gene encodes CDR1 SEHNR and CDR2 FQNEAQ (reference sequence). This chain's CDR3 is CASSRGQDRDGYTF. As DNA, the CDR3 is TGTGCCAGCAGCCGGGGACAGGACCGCGATGGCTACACCTTC. Full variable domain (remainder filled in from reference TRBV7-9 and TRBJ1-2): DTGVSQNPRHKITKRGQNVTFRCDPISEHNRLYWYRQTLGQGPEFLTYFQNEAQLEKSRLLSDRFSAERPKGSFSTLEIQRTEQGDSAMYLCASSRGQDRDGYTFGSGTRLTVV.

The rearrangement links TRBV11-2 to TRBJ2-3; D is unclear. This CDR3 region has 12 residues. Germline loops: CDR1 SGHAT, CDR2 FQNNGV. The germline V and J ends were trimmed by 3 bases and 6 bases, with 7 bases remaining between them. The DNA for the CDR3 is TGTGCCAGCAGCTTGTTTCAGGATACGCAGTATTTT. Protein: CASSLFQDTQYF.

The chain uses TRBV6-1 and TRBJ1-1; D uncertain. Germline V gene data show CDR1 as MNHNS and CDR2 as SASEGT. The CDR3 is 16 amino acids. V lost 4 bases, J lost 0 bases, and 15 bases lay in between. CDR3 nucleotide sequence: TGTGCCAGCAGTGTGGGTAGAGGGTCCTTGAACACTGAAGCTTTCTTT. Translated, it gives CASSVGRGSLNTEAFF.

The chain couples TRBV10-3 to TRBJ1-5, with D possibly being TRBD1 (5 bases). In germline, CDR1 is ENHRY, CDR2 SYGVKD. V gave up 2 bases and J gave up 1 base, with 12 bases separating them. The CDR3 extends over 16 amino acids. The CDR3 region has the DNA TGTGCCATCAGTGAGCGGGGGGGGGAGAGCAATCAGCCCCAGCATTTT. Residues: CAISERGGESNQPQHF.

The chain links TRBV14 to TRBJ1-2; D is ambiguous. Deletions cut 2 bases from V and 3 bases from J, with 7 bases between. The CDR3 spans 13 residues. Germline-derived CDR1 and CDR2 are SGHDN and FVKESK. Here the CDR3 reads CASSQNGYYGYTF. The CDR3 DNA follows: TGTGCCAGCAGCCAAAACGGGTACTATGGCTACACCTTC.